These T cell receptor beta chains were read from a single sample in a study of low-dose radiotherapy and immunotherapy resistance in tumors. TCRdb reanalysed the reads using MiXCR and keeps one entry per CDR3 protein. The sample has almost 40,000 distinct CDR3 sequences, roughly 31% seen once. The sequenced sample was PBMCs, obtained before treatment. All receptors come from a male donor with gallbladder cancer. Each CDR3 is given with its conserved first and last residue. D genes are given only for firm matches. Part of the rows lack a size; the others show once, few, many or a class for expanded clones.

v_call	d_call	clone_size	j_call	cdr3_nt	cdr3_aa
TRBV5-1	NA	NA	TRBJ2-2	TGCGCCAGCAGCCTAAGAACAGGGCCCGGGGAGCTGTTTTTT	CASSLRTGPGELFF
TRBV5-1	NA	NA	TRBJ2-3	TGCGCCAGCAGCTTGGATGGTGGGTGGGGCGGCCTCACAGATACGCAGTATTTT	CASSLDGGWGGLTDTQYF
TRBV6-1	NA	medium-sized	TRBJ2-1	TGTGCCAGCAGTGAAGGAGCATGGAATGAGCAGTTCTTC	CASSEGAWNEQFF
TRBV4-1	TRBD2	many	TRBJ2-7	TGCGCCAGCAGCCCTGTAACGGGGGGACTTGAGCAGTACTTC	CASSPVTGGLEQYF
TRBV20-1	TRBD2	many	TRBJ2-3	TGCAGTGCCCAGGGACTAGCGGCCTCTCGTTACACAGATACGCAGTATTTT	CSAQGLAASRYTDTQYF
TRBV2	NA	NA	TRBJ1-1	TGTGCCAGCAGTGACAGGATTATGAACACTGAAGCTTTCTTT	CASSDRIMNTEAFF
TRBV7-2	NA	many	TRBJ2-5	TGTGCCAGCAGCTTAACCCTCGAGACCCAGTACTTC	CASSLTLETQYF
TRBV18	TRBD2	NA	TRBJ2-1	TGTGCCAGCTCACCACCCTACGGGGGGGCCAGCAACAATGAGCAGTTCTTC	CASSPPYGGASNNEQFF
TRBV7-2	NA	many	TRBJ2-7	TGTGCCAGCAGCTCTCGGGCCTACGAGCAGTACTTC	CASSSRAYEQYF
TRBV5-1	NA	NA	TRBJ2-2	NA	CASSLLPDRANTGELFFF
TRBV20-1	NA	NA	TRBJ1-4	TGCAGTGCTAGACCTTGGGGACCCAAGGAGAAACTGTTTTTT	CSARPWGPKEKLFF
TRBV11-2	NA	many	TRBJ2-3	TGTGCCAGCAGCTTACCGACTGGTAGCTATACGCAGTATTTT	CASSLPTGSYTQYF
TRBV3-1	TRBD1	many	TRBJ2-7	TGTGCCAGCAGCCAAGCAAGACCCACCGGGACAGGGAACTACGAGCAGTACTTC	CASSQARPTGTGNYEQYF
TRBV7-9	NA	many	TRBJ2-2	TGTGCCAGTCGACGAGAAGGAATGGCCGGGGAGCTGTTTTTT	CASRREGMAGELFF
TRBV5-4	TRBD1	many	TRBJ1-1	TGTGCCAGCAACTCCGGGGGGACAGCGAACACTGAAGCTTTCTTT	CASNSGGTANTEAFF
TRBV15	NA	many	TRBJ2-5	TGTGCCACCAGCAGGCGCCAGGGAGAGACCCAGTACTTC	CATSRRQGETQYF
TRBV10-3	NA	medium-sized	TRBJ2-5	TGTGCCATCAGGGGGGGAAAGGCCCAAGAGACCCAGTACTTC	CAIRGGKAQETQYF
TRBV12-3/TRBV12-4	NA	many	TRBJ1-4	TGTGCCAGCAGGGGGTTGAGAGCAACTAATGAAAAACTGTTTTTT	CASRGLRATNEKLFF
TRBV4-3	NA	NA	TRBJ1-5	TGCGCCAGCAGCCAAGGGCCCGCTCTCTGGGACAATCAGCCCCAGCATTTT	CASSQGPALWDNQPQHF
TRBV7-9	NA	many	TRBJ2-5	TGTGCCAGCAGCTTAGGGTACGGCGGCGGCGGGACCCCCGGAACGATCCAAGAGACCCAGTACTTC	CASSLGYGGGGTPGTIQETQYF
TRBV6-6	NA	NA	TRBJ1-5	TGTGCCAGCAGTTACTCAACAAGGAGGACCAATCAGCCCCAGCATTTT	CASSYSTRRTNQPQHF
TRBV10-3	TRBD1	many	TRBJ2-5	TGTGCCATCAGGGGGACAGGGGGCGGTGAGACCCAGTACTTC	CAIRGTGGGETQYF
TRBV2	NA	few	TRBJ2-5	TGTGCCAGCAGGGGAGGGACAAAAGAGACCCAGTACTTC	CASRGGTKETQYF
TRBV5-1	NA	many	TRBJ1-2	TGCGCCAGCAGCTTGGGAGACGGGGCAGCCTATGGCTACACCTTC	CASSLGDGAAYGYTF
TRBV7-2	NA	many	TRBJ2-5	TGTGCCAGCAGCTTAGAGCCCACAGGGATTGGAGGGACCCAGTACTTC	CASSLEPTGIGGTQYF
TRBV7-2	NA	NA	TRBJ2-5	TGTGCCAGCAGCTTAGGACTTGGGCGGCAGCAAGAGACCCAGTACTTC	CASSLGLGRQQETQYF
TRBV27	TRBD2	NA	TRBJ2-7	TGTGCCAGCAGTTTTCGACTAGCGGTTGCCTACGAGCAGTACTTC	CASSFRLAVAYEQYF
TRBV20-1	NA	many	TRBJ2-5	TGCAGTGCTAGAGCAGGTCCGAACCAAGAGACCCAGTACTTC	CSARAGPNQETQYF
TRBV6-6	NA	many	TRBJ2-4	TGTGCCAGCTCAGGAGTAGGCATTCAGTACTTC	CASSGVGIQYF
TRBV12-3/TRBV12-4	NA	NA	TRBJ2-1	TGTGCCAGCAGCCCCGGACCTAACAATGAGCAGTTCTTC	CASSPGPNNEQFF
TRBV11-2	NA	NA	TRBJ2-1	TGTGCCAGCAGCCTAAGGGGCTATGAGCAGTTCTTC	CASSLRGYEQFF
TRBV15	TRBD1	NA	TRBJ2-1	TGTGCCACCAGCAGAGATCTACAGGGGAACAATGAGCAGTTCTTC	CATSRDLQGNNEQFF
TRBV5-1	NA	NA	TRBJ2-7	TGCGCCAGCAGCCAGGACAGAACATCTAACTACGAGCAGTACTTC	CASSQDRTSNYEQYF
TRBV6-5	NA	once	TRBJ1-1	TGTGCCAGCAGTTACTCTGTCGGTGAAGCTTTCTTT	CASSYSVGEAFF
TRBV5-4	TRBD2	once	TRBJ2-3	TGTGCCAGCAGCAGCAGGGGGACTAGCGGGGGGGCCTTTGATACGCAGTATTTT	CASSSRGTSGGAFDTQYF
TRBV7-7	NA	many	TRBJ2-2	TGTGCCAGCAGCTTAGGGCGTACCGGGGAGCTGTTTTTT	CASSLGRTGELFF
TRBV12-3/TRBV12-4	NA	NA	TRBJ2-3	TGTGCCAGTGGAGGGGGGGGTGTAGATACGCAGTATTTT	CASGGGGVDTQYF
TRBV6-2/TRBV6-3	NA	many	TRBJ1-3	TGTGCCAGCAGTGGTCTGTCCGGAAACACCATATATTTT	CASSGLSGNTIYF
TRBV7-2	NA	many	TRBJ2-5	TGTGCCAGCAGCTTAAGGGGGAACCAAGAGACCCAGTACTTC	CASSLRGNQETQYF
TRBV28	TRBD1	medium-sized	TRBJ2-3	TGTGCCACCGAGGGACAGACAAGGACAGATACGCAGTATTTT	CATEGQTRTDTQYF
TRBV5-4	TRBD2	many	TRBJ2-3	TGTGCCAGCAGCTCCCTAGCGGGGGTAATCGATACGCAGTATTTT	CASSSLAGVIDTQYF
TRBV5-1	NA	many	TRBJ1-1	TGTGCCAGCAGCACTCCGGGCTCCAACACTGAAGCTTTCTTT	CASSTPGSNTEAFF
TRBV28	TRBD1	NA	TRBJ1-5	TGTGCCAGCAGGGGGAGGGGACAGGGGGGTGGTCAGCCCCAGCATTTT	CASRGRGQGGGQPQHF
TRBV19	TRBD1	many	TRBJ1-2	TGTGCTTGCCGGCGGGACAGGGGGGGCTACACCTTC	CACRRDRGGYTF
TRBV7-9	NA	many	TRBJ2-3	TGTGCCAGCAGCAACGTACCGGGGCTGGCAGATACGCAGTATTTT	CASSNVPGLADTQYF
TRBV19	NA	many	TRBJ2-5	TGTGCCAGTAGTGTGGAGATTCAGGCGGAGACCCAGTACTTC	CASSVEIQAETQYF